A single sample gave rise to the 23 T cell receptor beta chains below, sequenced in a study of blood T cell repertoires in COVID-19. Clones were read by immunoSEQ multiplex PCR, and TCRdb kept only the in-frame ones, dropping some. The sample carries approximately 190,000 clones, roughly four fifths recorded once. The sequenced sample consisted of peripheral blood. These receptors all stem from a woman aged 40-49 years with acute or convalescent COVID-19.

The table lists this clone with a few counts. This chain connects TRBV6-4 to TRBJ1-2; D is uncertain. Germline V gene sequence: CDR1 MRHNA, CDR2 SNTAGT. The CDR3 runs 13 residues. V lost 0 bases to trimming and J lost 4 bases, with 6 bases between them. The CDR3 here is CASSDSRSYGYTF. CDR3 in DNA: TGTGCCAGCAGTGACTCTCGCAGCTATGGCTACACCTTC.

The V and J genes are TRBV6-5 and TRBJ2-7; weak D call: TRBD2 (5 bases). The CDR3 consists of 15 residues. Trimming shortened V by 2 bases and J by 3 bases, and 14 bases separated the two germline ends. CDR1 and CDR2 (germline): MNHEY, SVGAGI. The CDR3 DNA follows: TGTGCCAGCAGTTACACACGGGGTAAAGGCTACGAGCAGTACTTC. This gives the protein CASSYTRGKGYEQYF.

This chain connects TRBV7-8 to TRBJ2-7; weak D call: TRBD1 (6 bases). CDR3 length: 13 amino acids. Deletions cut 4 bases from V and 3 bases from J, with 10 bases between. CDR1 and CDR2 from the germline V gene are SGHVS and FQNEAQ. CDR3 protein: CASSWTEDYEQYF. The CDR3 nucleotides read TGTGCCAGCAGCTGGACAGAAGACTACGAGCAGTACTTC. Full variable domain (remainder filled in from reference TRBV7-8 and TRBJ2-7): GAGVSQSPRYKVAKRGQDVALRCDPISGHVSLFWYQQALGQGPEFLTYFQNEAQLDKSGLPSDRFFAERPEGSVSTLKIQRTQQEDSAVYLCASSWTEDYEQYFGPGTRLTVT.

About this clone itself: This specimen includes other DNA sequences encoding the same CDR3. The chain joins TRBV30 to TRBJ1-2; D gene ambiguous. Germline CDR1 is GTSNPN and CDR2 is SVGIG (reference sequence). With 2 bases removed from V and 4 bases from J, the gap between germline ends came to 5 bases. The CDR3 contains 11 residues. The CDR3 sequence: CAWSTGYGYTF. Here the CDR3 DNA reads TGTGCCTGGAGTACGGGCTATGGCTACACCTTC.

The rearrangement uses TRBV2 and TRBJ2-7; TRBD1 is a possible D gene (6 bases). Per the germline V gene, CDR1 is SNHLY and CDR2 is FYNNEI. V was trimmed by 7 bases and J by 3 bases, leaving 16 bases between them. The CDR3 spans 14 residues. The CDR3 protein is CASTQRGGIYEQYF. Written as DNA, the CDR3 is TGTGCCAGCACCCAACGAGGGGGTATCTACGAGCAGTACTTC. The complete variable domain, with remaining parts taken from reference TRBV2 and TRBJ2-7, reads EPEVTQTPSHQVTQMGQEVILRCVPISNHLYFYWYRQILGQKVEFLVSFYNNEISEKSEIFDDQFSVERPDGSNFTLKIRSTKLEDSAMYFCASTQRGGIYEQYFGPGTRLTVT.

In its sample, this clone was seen once. The chain employs TRBV6-5 and TRBJ1-1; maybe TRBD1 (6 bases). V was shortened by 7 bases and J by 4 bases, with 7 bases between the two germline ends. The CDR3 has 11 residues. Germline values: CDR1 MNHEY, CDR2 SVGAGI. CDR3 sequence reads: CASTRGTEAFF. CDR3 sequence (DNA): TGTGCCAGCACCAGGGGCACTGAAGCTTTCTTT.

A remark on this clone: The identical CDR3 is also encoded by other nucleotide sequences in the sample. The rearrangement links TRBV5-1 to TRBJ1-2, with D possibly TRBD1 on 5 matching bases. CDR1 and CDR2 from the germline V gene are SGHRS and YFSETQ. The ends were cut back, 0 bases at V and 6 bases at J, with 9 bases in the middle. The CDR3 is 13 residues long. The CDR3 DNA reads as TGCGCCAGCAGCTTGGGGCAGGGTGATGGCTACACCTTC. Translating gives CASSLGQGDGYTF.

CDR3: CASSLAGMNSPLHF. Here the CDR3 DNA reads TGCGCCAGCAGCTTGGCAGGGATGAATTCACCCCTCCACTTT. V gene TRBV5-1 combines with J gene TRBJ1-6; a possible D gene is TRBD1 (5 bases). There are 14 residues in the CDR3. Per germline, CDR1 SGHRS and CDR2 YFSETQ. V was cut by 0 bases and J by 7 bases, with 8 bases left in between.

The V call is TRBV10-3, the J call TRBJ2-6; 9 nucleotides line up with TRBD1. After removal of 3 bases from V and 3 bases from J, the junction contained 6 bases not matched to a gene. CDR1 and CDR2 (germline): ENHRY, SYGVKD. CDR3 length: 17 amino acids. CDR3 nucleotide sequence: TGTGCCATCAGTGAACAGACAGGGGGATATGGGGCCAACGTCCTGACTTTC. It is translated as CAISEQTGGYGANVLTF.

The V and J genes are TRBV19 and TRBJ2-7; D not resolved. The length of the CDR3 is 16 residues. Germline CDR1 LNHDA, CDR2 SQIVND (reference sequence). The germline V and J ends were trimmed by 3 bases and 2 bases, with 17 bases remaining between them. Here the CDR3 reads CASSIGRPQQAYEQYF. As DNA, the CDR3 is TGTGCCAGTAGTATTGGTAGACCTCAGCAGGCCTACGAGCAGTACTTC.

This clone was detected only once. The V gene is TRBV9, the J gene TRBJ2-7, with D perhaps TRBD2 (5 bases). The CDR3 is made up of 12 amino acids. Germline V gene lookup returns CDR1 SGDLS and CDR2 YYNGEE. V was pared by 3 bases and J by 2 bases, with 6 bases between. The CDR3 reads CASSDGTYEQYF. Written as DNA, the CDR3 is TGTGCCAGCAGCGACGGGACCTACGAGCAGTACTTC.

J is TRBJ1-5 and V is TRBV6-5; possibly TRBD1 for D (5 bases). V was cut by 6 bases and J by 0 bases, with 12 bases left in between. The CDR3 has 15 residues. Germline loops: CDR1 MNHEY, CDR2 SVGAGI. The DNA for the CDR3 is TGTGCCAGCAGGCCTCAGGGTAATAGCAATCAGCCCCAGCATTTT. This gives the protein CASRPQGNSNQPQHF.

The chain employs TRBV12-2 and TRBJ1-2; TRBD1 is the table's D call and was not checked against the DNA. TRBV12-2 is flagged as a pseudogene. The CDR3 covers 21 residues. CDR3 in DNA: TGTGCAAGTCGCTTCATTAGTGCGGGGGACAGGGGGATTTTTGGGTTCTATGGCTACACCTTC. Translating gives CASRFISAGDRGIFGFYGYTF.

V usage is TRBV27 and J usage is TRBJ1-2, with D tentatively TRBD1 (6 bases). The germline V gene has CDR1 MNHEY and CDR2 SMNVEV (reference sequence). The CDR3 spans 13 residues. Trimming shortened V by 6 bases and J by 8 bases, and 16 bases separated the two germline ends. CDR3 bases: TGTGCCAGCAGCTTTACAGGGCGGCGCGGCTACACCTTC. Translation: CASSFTGRRGYTF.

With respect to this clone: The sample has other DNA sequences that encode this CDR3 too. This chain uses TRBV27 with TRBJ1-5; TRBD1 agrees at 7 bases. CDR1 and CDR2 (germline): MNHEY, SMNVEV (reference sequence). The CDR3 extends over 14 amino acids. V was clipped by 5 bases and J by 2 bases; unmatched bases: 3. CDR3 loop: CASSLGTGNQPQHF. The DNA of the CDR3 is TGTGCCAGCAGTCTCGGGACAGGCAATCAGCCCCAGCATTTT.

The gene calls are TRBV28 and TRBJ2-5; D may be TRBD2 (6 bases). CDR1 is MDHEN and CDR2 is SYDVKM in the germline V gene. The CDR3 extends over 13 amino acids. Trimming cost V 7 bases and J 5 bases, with 14 bases left between them. CDR3 in DNA: TGTGCCAGCACCTCGGGGGTCTGGGAGACCCAGTACTTC. Residues: CASTSGVWETQYF.

V gene TRBV7-6 combines with J gene TRBJ2-6, with D unresolved. Germline V gene lookup returns CDR1 SGHVS and CDR2 FNYEAQ. CDR3 length equals 16 residues. The germline V and J ends were trimmed by 1 base and 0 bases, with 7 bases remaining between them. The DNA for the CDR3 is TGTGCCAGCAGCTTAGACCGGAGCTCTGGGGCCAACGTCCTGACTTTC. Encoded protein: CASSLDRSSGANVLTF.

The V and J genes are TRBV4-1 and TRBJ2-7; TRBD2 might be the D (6 bases). V was trimmed by 0 bases and J by 6 bases, leaving 15 bases between them. CDR1 and CDR2 from the germline V gene are MGHRA and YSYEKL. The CDR3 is 15 amino acids. CDR3 coding DNA: TGCGCCAGCAGCCAAGAGATAATGCGGCGGGGCGAGCAGTACTTC. Residues: CASSQEIMRRGEQYF.

The gene calls are TRBV7-2 and TRBJ1-5, with no clear D. The CDR3 is made up of 15 amino acids. The V end was cut by 3 bases, the J end by 0 bases, with 9 bases between. Germline values: CDR1 SGHTA, CDR2 FQGNSA. This CDR3 is CASSFGGYSNQPQHF. The DNA of the CDR3 is TGTGCCAGCAGCTTCGGCGGGTATAGCAATCAGCCCCAGCATTTT.

About this clone: Compared with germline, one end of the junction differs, possibly owing to a read error. The CDR3 DNA is TGTGCCAGCAGCCTAGCGGGAGGGAACACCGGGGAGCTGTTTTTT. Its protein is CASSLAGGNTGELFF. This chain links TRBV7-2 with TRBJ2-2; 11 nucleotides match TRBD2. This CDR3 is built from 15 residues. From germline, CDR1 is SGHTA and CDR2 FQGNSA.

This clone was recorded at least ten times. The chain is built from TRBV5-5 and TRBJ2-2; no firm D call. Trimming took off 6 bases at V and 8 bases at J, with 8 bases between the two ends. The CDR3 consists of 11 residues. Germline loops: CDR1 SGHKS, CDR2 YYEKEE (reference sequence). CDR3 residues: CASNVEGELFF. The CDR3 region has the DNA TGTGCCAGCAACGTAGAGGGGGAGCTGTTTTTT.

The genes are TRBV6-5 and TRBJ2-1; tentative D call: TRBD2 (6 bases). CDR3 length: 12 residues. Germline CDR1 MNHEY, CDR2 SVGAGI. V dropped 7 bases and J dropped 6 bases, with 10 bases sitting between them. CDR3 residues: CASKRGINEQFF. DNA for the CDR3: TGTGCCAGCAAACGGGGGATCAATGAGCAGTTCTTC.

V and J are TRBV6-5 and TRBJ2-7, with D possibly matching TRBD1 (6 bases). V was trimmed by 0 bases and J by 1 base, leaving 7 bases between them. The CDR3 length is 14 residues. CDR1 and CDR2 from the germline V gene are MNHEY and SVGAGI. CDR3 residues: CASSYSGQSYEQYF. The CDR3 coding sequence is TGTGCCAGCAGTTACTCGGGACAATCCTACGAGCAGTACTTC.